Reported below is one TCR beta chain. The CDR3 consists of 14 residues. The V gene end was trimmed by 4 bases and the J gene end by 4 bases; junction bases not matched to a gene: 4. The germline CDR1 and CDR2 sequences are SGHRS and YFSETQ. The sample comes from a study of blood T cell repertoires in COVID-19. Study overall: Sites in the United States, Italy and Spain provided acute and convalescent COVID-19 samples. Sources were T cells, B-cell-depleted T cells, or PBMCs; the material itself was cDNA or gDNA.

In the authors' workflow: Amplification of reference gene primers was used by the study to estimate nucleated cell counts. Produced via immunoSEQ multiplex PCR; TCRdb's table is partial and in-frame only. V, J and clone size are taken as reported in that table, and D and trimming were inferred from the DNA itself. The table shows some 400,000 clones, with more than 70% occurring only once. All enrollees were about 18 to 100 years old and from approximately 25 US areas. The sequenced sample consisted of PBMCs or T cells enriched from blood (not recorded which). The chain is built from TRBV5-1 and TRBJ1-3, with 8 bases lining up with TRBD1. This clonotype was sampled from a young man who had recovered from COVID-19. CDR3 sequence: CASSVTGDGNTIYF. The CDR3 DNA sequence: TGCGCCAGCAGCGTGACAGGGGACGGAAACACCATATATTTT. Together with reference TRBV5-1 and TRBJ1-3, the CDR3 gives the full variable domain: KAGVTQTPRYLIKTRGQQVTLSCSPISGHRSVSWYQQTPGQGLQFLFEYFSETQRNKGNFPGRFSGRQFSNSRSEMNVSTLELGDSALYLCASSVTGDGNTIYFGEGSWLTVV.